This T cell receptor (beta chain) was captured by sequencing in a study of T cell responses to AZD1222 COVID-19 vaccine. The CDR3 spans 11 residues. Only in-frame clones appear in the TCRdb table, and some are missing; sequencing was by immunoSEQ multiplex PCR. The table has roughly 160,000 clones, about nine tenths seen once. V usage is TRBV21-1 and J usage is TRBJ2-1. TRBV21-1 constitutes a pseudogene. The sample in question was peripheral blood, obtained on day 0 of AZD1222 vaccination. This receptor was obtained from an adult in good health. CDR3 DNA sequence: TGTGCCAGCAGCAAAGGGGTTGAGCAGTTCTTC. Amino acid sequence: CASSKGVEQFF.